A selection of T cell receptor beta chains follows, all from one sample in a study of post-analysis software for immune sequencing data. One entry per CDR3 protein, called by TCRdb with MiXCR from the PCR reads. The sample yields roughly 650,000 distinct CDR3 sequences, around 64% seen once. The sample was blood. Every receptor here comes from a girl aged 2-10 years with multiple sclerosis. CDR3s include the opening cysteine and the closing phenylalanine or tryptophan. The D gene is left open where the match is weak. Expanded clones get a size class; other rows say once, few or many, or leave the size out.

TRBD2 | NA | TRBJ2-3 | TRBV12-3/TRBV12-4 | TGTGCCAGCAGTACTGGACTAGCGAGCGGTTATACGCCGGCAGATACGCAGTATTTT | CASSTGLASGYTPADTQYF
NA | NA | TRBJ2-1 | TRBV19 | TGTGCCAGTAGTACGTTACAGAGCAATGAGCAGTTCTTC | CASSTLQSNEQFF
NA | NA | TRBJ1-2 | TRBV11-3 | TGTGCCAGCAGCTCGTACTACGGGGCGGACTATGGCTACACCTTC | CASSSYYGADYGYTF
TRBD2 | NA | TRBJ2-1 | TRBV20-1 | TGCAGTGCTAGACTAGCGGGAGGAGGCTACAATGAGCAGTTCTTC | CSARLAGGGYNEQFF
NA | few | TRBJ2-3 | TRBV29-1 | TGCAGCGTGGGCCGGGACTCCCCAAGGTCAGATACGCAGTATTTT | CSVGRDSPRSDTQYF
NA | NA | TRBJ2-4 | TRBV18 | TGTGCCAGCTCCTCCAGGACTCTAGCCAAAAACATTCAGTACTTC | CASSSRTLAKNIQYF
NA | NA | TRBJ2-5 | TRBV7-9 | TGTGCCAGCAGCGCGACTCTTTGGACCCAGTACTTC | CASSATLWTQYF
TRBD2 | few | TRBJ2-7 | TRBV11-2 | TGTGCCAGCAGCTTTGGAGCGGGACTTTCCTACGAGCAGTACTTC | CASSFGAGLSYEQYF
NA | NA | TRBJ2-1 | TRBV2 | TGTGCCAGCAGCAGGGATGAAGACAATGAGCAGTTCTTC | CASSRDEDNEQFF
TRBD2 | few | TRBJ2-1 | TRBV4-2 | TGTGCCAGCAGGGGGGCCGGGACTAGGAATTACAATGAGCAGTTCTTC | CASRGAGTRNYNEQFF
TRBD1 | NA | TRBJ1-1 | TRBV11-2 | TGTGCCAGCAGCTTAGGACCGACAGGGGGGACTGAAGCTTTCTTT | CASSLGPTGGTEAFF
TRBD2 | few | TRBJ2-7 | TRBV4-1 | TGCGCCAGCAGCCAGGCGAGAGGACTAGCGGGAACTTACGAGCAGTACTTC | CASSQARGLAGTYEQYF
TRBD2 | few | TRBJ2-3 | TRBV7-6 | TGTGCCAGCAGCTTAGCGGCGGGAGGGCTGAATACGCAGTATTTT | CASSLAAGGLNTQYF
NA | few | TRBJ2-7 | TRBV11-2 | TGTGCCAGCACCTACTTTGGTCCTCCATCTTCCTACGAGCAGTACTTC | CASTYFGPPSSYEQYF
NA | NA | TRBJ2-7 | TRBV20-1 | TGCAGTGCTAGAGATTCTAGGGCGGCTTCCGAGCAGTACTTC | CSARDSRAASEQYF
TRBD1 | NA | TRBJ2-5 | TRBV20-1 | TGCAGTGCTAGAGCCGGGACAGGAGGAGAGACCCAGTACTTC | CSARAGTGGETQYF
NA | NA | TRBJ1-2 | TRBV6-2/TRBV6-3 | TGTGCCAGCAGTTACGTCGGGGGCGCCTATGGCTACACCTTC | CASSYVGGAYGYTF
TRBD2 | NA | TRBJ2-7 | TRBV20-1 | TGCAGTGCTGGGGGACTAGCGGGAGACTTGGGCCCAAGTGAGCAGTACTTC | CSAGGLAGDLGPSEQYF
NA | NA | TRBJ2-3 | TRBV29-1 | TGCAGCGCCACCCGGGACCGGGATACGCAGTATTTT | CSATRDRDTQYF
NA | NA | TRBJ2-6 | TRBV6-5 | TGTGCCAGCAGTTACTCCACCCTTGAGGCCGGGGCCAACGTCCTGACTTTC | CASSYSTLEAGANVLTF
TRBD2 | NA | TRBJ2-1 | TRBV6-1 | TGTGCCAGCAGTCCGACTAGCCCCTACAATGAGCAGTTCTTC | CASSPTSPYNEQFF
NA | NA | TRBJ1-6 | TRBV5-5 | TGTGCCAGCAGCTTGGAGATGGGCTCCTATAATTCACCCCTCCACTTT | CASSLEMGSYNSPLHF
TRBD1 | NA | TRBJ1-5 | TRBV24-1 | TGTGCCACCAGTGACCCGACAGGGGACAGCAATCAGCCCCAGCATTTT | CATSDPTGDSNQPQHF
NA | once | TRBJ2-7 | TRBV21-1 | TGTGCCAGCCCCCGACGGGTTCCGTTCGCCGAGCAGTACTTC | CASPRRVPFAEQYF
TRBD2 | NA | TRBJ2-7 | TRBV11-2 | TGTGCCAGCAGCTTAGAAGCGGGGGGCTACGAGCAGTACTTC | CASSLEAGGYEQYF
NA | NA | TRBJ2-1 | TRBV7-8 | TGTGCCAGCAGCTTAATCTTGGAGGGAGATGGGGAGCAGTTCTTC | CASSLILEGDGEQFF
NA | NA | TRBJ1-3 | TRBV9 | TGTGCCAGCAGCGTAGGTCACCCACGTGGAGGCGGAAACACCATATATTTT | CASSVGHPRGGGNTIYF
NA | few | TRBJ2-1 | TRBV29-1 | TGCAGCGTCTCCGGGGGAGAGAGCTCCTACAATGAGCAGTTCTTC | CSVSGGESSYNEQFF
TRBD2 | NA | TRBJ2-5 | TRBV12-5 | TGTGCTAGTGGTTTGGTACTGGGGGTAGCGGGACAAGAGACCCAGTACTTC | CASGLVLGVAGQETQYF
NA | NA | TRBJ2-1 | TRBV6-1 | TGTGCCTCGACCCGAGGGGGTAATGAGCAGTTCTTC | CASTRGGNEQFF
NA | NA | TRBJ2-1 | TRBV10-3 | TGTGCCATCAGTGGTTTGGACAAAGCCTCCTACAATGAGCAGTTCTTC | CAISGLDKASYNEQFF
NA | once | TRBJ2-4 | TRBV6-2/TRBV6-3 | TGTGCCAGCAGTTTGGAACCCAGATTAGCCAAAAACATTCAGTACTTC | CASSLEPRLAKNIQYF
TRBD2 | few | TRBJ2-1 | TRBV6-2/TRBV6-3 | TGTGCCAGCAGTTACCGACGACTAGCAGCGAATGAGCAGTTCTTC | CASSYRRLAANEQFF
TRBD2 | NA | TRBJ2-3 | TRBV2 | TGTGCCAGTCCTACTCGGGGGGATACACAGTATTTT | CASPTRGDTQYF
TRBD1 | NA | TRBJ2-6 | TRBV3-1 | TGTGCCAGCAGCAAAAGGGGGCGAATCTCTGGGGCCAACGTCCTGACTTTC | CASSKRGRISGANVLTF
NA | NA | TRBJ2-3 | TRBV11-2 | TGTGCCAGCAGCTTAGACGGACATATGGCAGATACGCAGTATTTT | CASSLDGHMADTQYF
NA | NA | TRBJ1-5 | TRBV10-3 | TGTGCCATCAGTGAGCGGGGGGATCAGCCCCAGCATTTT | CAISERGDQPQHF
TRBD1 | NA | TRBJ2-3 | TRBV2 | TGTGCCAGCAGTCTGGACAGGGGGCTAGGCACAGATACGCAGTATTTT | CASSLDRGLGTDTQYF
TRBD2 | NA | TRBJ2-4 | TRBV9 | TGTGCCAGCAGCGTAGAGTGGGCGGGAGGGCCTGCCAAAAACATTCAGTACTTC | CASSVEWAGGPAKNIQYF
NA | NA | TRBJ2-5 | TRBV2 | TGTGCCAGCATGCGGGAAGAGACCCAGTACTTC | CASMREETQYF
TRBD1 | once | TRBJ2-1 | TRBV6-2/TRBV6-3 | TGTGCCAGCACGTTCCGGGGACAGAATAACAATGAGCAGTTCTTC | CASTFRGQNNNEQFF
NA | NA | TRBJ2-5 | TRBV10-3 | TGTGCCATCGCTCGGACGGTTCAAGAGACCCAGTACTTC | CAIARTVQETQYF
NA | NA | TRBJ1-1 | TRBV6-5 | TGTGCCAGCAGTTACATATCCAACACTGAAGCTTTCTTT | CASSYISNTEAFF
TRBD1 | few | TRBJ2-5 | TRBV29-1 | TGCAGCGGTGGGACAGACCAAGAGACCCAGTACTTC | CSGGTDQETQYF
NA | NA | TRBJ1-2 | TRBV7-2 | TGTGCCAGCAGCTTAGCTGTGGATAACTATGGCTACACCTTC | CASSLAVDNYGYTF
NA | NA | TRBJ2-1 | TRBV7-6 | TGTGCCAGCGGAGAACACAATGAGCAGTTCTTC | CASGEHNEQFF
NA | NA | TRBJ1-1 | TRBV20-1 | TGCAGTGCTAGGTGGGGGGCTCCGAACACTGAAGCTTTCTTT | CSARWGAPNTEAFF
TRBD2 | NA | TRBJ2-1 | TRBV5-4 | TGTGCCAGCAGTCCAAAGCGGGAGTTAAATGAGCAGTTCTTC | CASSPKRELNEQFF